Following are 10 T cell receptor beta chains from one sample sequenced in a study of OX40 agonist ivuxolimab in advanced cancers. The receptor library was made with the immunoSEQ multiplex PCR assay. In its TCRdb copy, this immuneACCESS table keeps in-frame sequences only and misses some clones. Where compared with another copy, unresolved V genes explain less than half of these, and the others have no known cause. This sample lists some 75,000 clones; more than 70% were detected once. 0.72% of the sample goes to the ten largest clones. The sample here was CD4+ or CD8+ T cells sorted from blood, taken in a trial of the OX40 agonist ivuxolimab. All receptors derive from an adult with an advanced solid tumor such as melanoma, head and neck, liver or kidney cancer.

The CDR3 reads CASISRGIGELFF. The CDR3 bases are TGTGCCAGTATAAGCCGGGGGATCGGGGAGCTGTTTTTT. The chain is built from TRBV19 and TRBJ2-2, with TRBD2 as a possible D gene (6 bases). Trimming took 7 bases from V and 7 from J, leaving 13 bases between them. This CDR3 region has 13 residues. Germline CDR1 reads LNHDA; CDR2 reads SQIVND (reference sequence).

This clone was seen only once. The chain has TRBV11-2 and TRBJ2-1, with 11 bases aligning to TRBD1. CDR1 SGHAT and CDR2 FQNNGV come from the germline V gene. After removal of 4 bases from V and 4 bases from J, the junction contained 6 bases not matched to a gene. CDR3 length: 16 residues. CDR3 sequence: CASSSGGTGGYNEQFF. The CDR3 nucleotides are TGTGCCAGCAGCTCGGGGGGGACAGGGGGATACAATGAGCAGTTCTTC.

J is TRBJ1-5 and V is TRBV28; 9 nucleotides line up with TRBD1. Trimming at V came to 4 bases and at J to 4 bases, leaving 17 bases not matched to a gene. Germline lookup yields CDR1 MDHEN and CDR2 SYDVKM. This CDR3 is 19 amino acids long. The CDR3 DNA sequence: TGTGCCAGCAGTTCCTTACTGTATTCCCGGGACAGGGAGAATCAGCCCCAGCATTTT. It encodes CASSSLLYSRDRENQPQHF.

The chain carries TRBV5-4 and TRBJ1-6; no clear D gene. The CDR3 length is 14 residues. V was shortened by 1 base and J by 7 bases, with 9 bases between the two germline ends. CDR1 is SGHNT, CDR2 YYREEE, per germline (reference sequence). CDR3 nucleotide sequence: TGTGCCAGCAGCTTGCCCTTAGGCAATTCACCCCTCCACTTT. Its translation: CASSLPLGNSPLHF.

The rearrangement links TRBV5-1 to TRBJ2-7; no clear D gene. There are 16 residues in the CDR3. In germline, CDR1 is SGHRS, CDR2 YFSETQ. The ends were cut back, 2 bases at V and 2 bases at J, with 17 bases in the middle. CDR3 coding DNA: TGCGCCAGCAGCTTTGCCTCAGAGAAACCGACCTACGAGCAGTACTTC. Translated: CASSFASEKPTYEQYF.

This chain connects TRBV5-5 to TRBJ1-1; no clear D gene. Trimming left V 0 bases short and J 3 bases short, with 15 bases between. Germline-derived CDR1 and CDR2 are SGHKS and YYEKEE (reference sequence). The CDR3 is 16 amino acids. CDR3 loop: CASSLGVGSGHTEAFF. DNA of the CDR3: TGTGCCAGCAGCTTGGGTGTCGGGTCTGGGCACACTGAAGCTTTCTTT.

This clone has only one observation. The chain carries TRBV30 and TRBJ1-1; D is unresolved. V shed 3 bases and J shed 1 base, with 9 bases lying between them. The germline gives CDR1 GTSNPN, CDR2 SVGIG (reference sequence). The CDR3 runs to 13 residues. The CDR3 nucleotides read TGTGCCTGGAGGGGCGCACCGAACACTGAAGCTTTCTTT. Translating gives CAWRGAPNTEAFF. The full variable domain, its missing parts supplied by reference TRBV30 and TRBJ1-1, is SQTIHQWPATLVQPVGSPLSLECTVEGTSNPNLYWYRQAAGRGLQLLFYSVGIGQISSEVPQNLSASRPQDRQFILSSKKLLLSDSGFYLCAWRGAPNTEAFFGQGTRLTVV.

V and J are TRBV5-1 and TRBJ1-1, with 9 bases fitting TRBD1. The V and J ends lost 3 bases and 5 bases, in that order; junction bases with no gene match: 5. Germline lookup yields CDR1 SGHRS and CDR2 YFSETQ. The CDR3 runs 14 residues. This chain's CDR3 is CASSWTGDRTEAFF. DNA for the CDR3: TGCGCCAGCAGCTGGACAGGGGATCGGACTGAAGCTTTCTTT.

The V gene is TRBV7-2, the J gene TRBJ2-3; 8 positions agree with TRBD2. CDR1 and CDR2 (germline): SGHTA, FQGNSA. The trim removed 2 bases at V and 4 bases at J, leaving 8 bases unmatched. This CDR3 has 16 amino acids. The DNA of the CDR3 is TGTGCCAGCAGCTTAAAATTTGGACTAGCAGCAGATACGCAGTATTTT. Protein sequence: CASSLKFGLAADTQYF.

The rearrangement links TRBV11-2 to TRBJ1-2; D ambiguous. Germline assignment: CDR1 SGHAT and CDR2 FQNNGV. The CDR3 runs 12 residues. The germline V and J ends were trimmed by 5 bases and 1 base, with 5 bases remaining between them. The CDR3 loop is CASSVLNYGYTF. The CDR3 coding sequence is TGTGCCAGCAGCGTCCTTAACTATGGCTACACCTTC.